The next 25 T cell receptor beta chains were all read from a single sample in a study of tumor-infiltrating lymphocytes in primary liver carcinoma. Co-extraction of both nucleic acids (RNA and DNA) used roughly 18-32 mg of unsorted bulk tissue. Synthesis of TCR beta cDNA was carried out from about 540 ng total RNA with a constant-region primer. ARM-PCR was slightly modified, and three nested multiplex PCR rounds with it gave rise to the TCR beta libraries. With TRBV1-TRBV30 forward primers and a C-beta reverse primer, the first two PCR rounds were run for roughly 9 cycles each. TCRdb analysed the multiplex PCR reads with MiXCR anew, one entry per CDR3 protein. This table holds about 78,000 distinct CDR3 sequences, about 70% found once. The sequencing input was liver tumor tissue from sampling region 4. As to subset: tumor region T4, right-lateral pole. These TCRs come from a woman aged 60-75 years with primary liver carcinoma and hepatitis B virus infection.

On this clonotype itself: This may be a read error, as it is one base from a much larger clone. The V call is TRBV28, the J call TRBJ2-2, with TRBD2 matching 9 bases. CDR3 size: 16 residues. From germline, CDR1 is MDHEN and CDR2 SYDVKM. The CDR3 spells CASSPSGAPNTGDLFF. The CDR3 nucleotides read TGTGCCAGCAGCCCTAGCGGGGCCCCGAACACCGGGGACCTGTTTTTT. Complete variable domain (other parts from reference TRBV28 and TRBJ2-2): DVKVTQSSRYLVKRTGEKVFLECVQDMDHENMFWYRQDPGLGLRLIYFSYDVKMKEKGDIPEGYSVSREKKERFSLILESASTNQTSMYLCASSPSGAPNTGDLFFGEGSRLTVL.

This sequence joins TRBV11-3 and TRBJ2-1; tentative D call: TRBD2 (6 bases). The V end lost 8 bases, the J end lost 7 bases, and 21 bases lay between the germline ends. Germline lookup yields CDR1 SGHNT and CDR2 YENEEA. CDR3 length: 15 amino acids. The CDR3: CASGPRGCGKNEQFF. In DNA, the CDR3 is TGTGCCAGCGGCCCTCGGGGTTGCGGGAAGAATGAGCAGTTCTTC.

Turning to this clonotype: Germline and junction disagree at one end, which may indicate a read error. The chain is built from TRBV12-3 or TRBV12-4 and TRBJ2-7; D call uncertain. The CDR3 extends over 13 amino acids. In nucleotides, the CDR3 is TGTGCCTGCAGTTTAGTACAGTGGGGCGAGCAGTACTTC. Amino acid sequence: CACSLVQWGEQYF.

This clonotype was seen just once. Since a much larger clone is just one base distant, this may be a read error. The V gene is TRBV18, the J gene TRBJ1-2; 7 bases fit TRBD1. J was trimmed by 10 bases and V by 5 bases; bases with no gene match: 10. The CDR3 spans 13 residues. In germline, CDR1 is KGHSH, CDR2 LQKENI. CDR3 sequence (DNA): TGTGCCAGCTCATCTTACCGGACAGGATACTACACCTTC. It specifies CASSSYRTGYYTF. Variable domain in full (rest from reference TRBV18 and TRBJ1-2): NAGVMQNPRHLVRRRGQEARLRCSPMKGHSHVYWYRQLPEEGLKFMVYLQKENIIDESGMPKERFSAEFPKEGPSILRIQQVVRGDSAAYFCASSSYRTGYYTFGSGTRLTVV.

In regard to this clonotype: A much larger clone lies one base from this, so it may be a read error. The V and J genes are TRBV14 and TRBJ2-1, with 8 bases that match TRBD2. The CDR3 consists of 16 residues. Germline CDR1 and CDR2: SGHDN and FVKESK. The V segment lost 8 bases and the J segment 5 bases; nucleotides outside the gene matches: 14. The CDR3 loop is CASGAVAGWVNNEQFF. For the CDR3, the DNA is TGTGCCAGCGGTGCCGTAGCGGGATGGGTAAACAATGAGCAGTTCTTC.

This clonotype was observed a single time. This may be a read error, as it is one base from a much larger clone. The CDR3 carries no conserved terminal phenylalanine or tryptophan, so it likely arises from a read error. The chain recombines TRBV30 with TRBJ1-1; D is unresolved. Trimming removed 7 bases at V and 1 base at J, with 10 bases between. The CDR3 consists of 12 residues. CDR1 is GTSNPN, CDR2 SVGIG, per germline (reference sequence). Here the CDR3 DNA reads TGTGCCTCATGGCGGGGGAACACTGAAGCTTTCTCT. This sequence encodes CASWRGNTEAFS.

Worth noting for this clonotype: A much larger clone sits a single nucleotide away, making a read error possible. The chain carries TRBV24-1 and TRBJ1-5; unclear D gene. CDR3 size: 13 residues. Germline V gives CDR1 KGHDR, CDR2 SFDVKD. In nucleotides, the CDR3 is TGTGCCACCAATGATTTAGGACGGTCCCTCCAGCATTTT. Protein: CATNDLGRSLQHF.

The rearrangement joins TRBV7-8 to TRBJ1-5; D unclear. Germline V gives CDR1 SGHVS, CDR2 FQNEAQ. The CDR3 length is 13 residues. Trimming pared 5 bases from V and 4 bases from J, leaving 9 bases between. The CDR3 loop reads CASSVRPNQPQHF. The CDR3 DNA sequence: TGTGCCAGCAGCGTAAGGCCTAATCAGCCCCAGCATTTT.

By share of the sample, this clonotype is large. This rearrangement joins TRBV11-2 to TRBJ2-3; D ambiguous. The germline V and J ends were trimmed by 1 base and 1 base, with 15 bases remaining between them. The germline V gene encodes CDR1 SGHAT and CDR2 FQNNGV. The CDR3 contains 17 residues. This chain's CDR3 is CASSLGIRREGTDTQYF. CDR3 DNA: TGTGCCAGCAGCTTAGGGATTCGAAGGGAAGGCACAGATACGCAGTATTTT.

As to this clonotype: One end of the junction varies from germline; a read error may be responsible. The V and J genes are TRBV6-5 and TRBJ2-7; D may match TRBD1 or TRBD2 (5 bases each). The CDR3 has 15 amino acids. The V gene's germline CDR1 is MNHEY and CDR2 SVGAGI. The CDR3 loop is CASSTPRDRHYEQYF. The CDR3 DNA sequence: TGTGCTAGCAGTACCCCCCGGGACCGCCACTACGAGCAGTACTTC.

Comment on this clonotype: At one boundary the junction diverges from the germline segment, which might be a read error. The rearrangement joins TRBV11-2 to TRBJ1-2, with D maybe TRBD1 (5 bases). In germline, CDR1 is SGHAT, CDR2 FQNNGV. CDR3 length: 14 amino acids. The CDR3 nucleotides are TGTGCCAGCAGCTTACACAGGTGGTTCTATAGCTACACCTTC. Translating gives CASSLHRWFYSYTF.

Details on this clonotype: A junction boundary mismatches the germline segment, possibly from a read error. The rearrangement links TRBV11-2 to TRBJ2-2; tentative D call: TRBD2 (5 bases). Germline CDR1 SGHAT, CDR2 FQNNGV. CDR3 length: 13 amino acids. The DNA of the CDR3 is TGTGCCAGGAAAGCTCAGAACACCGGGGAGCTGCTTTTT. Protein product: CARKAQNTGELLF. The variable domain in full, completed from reference TRBV11-2 and TRBJ2-2, reads EAGVAQSPRYKIIEKRQSVAFWCNPISGHATLYWYQQILGQGPKLLIQFQNNGVVDDSQLPKDRFSAERLKGVDSTLKIQPAKLEDSAVYLCARKAQNTGELLFGEGSRLTVL.

Turning to this clonotype: In this CDR3 the conserved last residue, phenylalanine or tryptophan, is missing, so a read error is likely. The genes are TRBV12-3 or TRBV12-4 and TRBJ1-5; D call uncertain. This CDR3 spans 14 amino acids. The CDR3 nucleotides are TGTGCCAGCAGTATAGCGTTAAATCATCAGCCCCAGCATTCT. This encodes CASSIALNHQPQHS.

With respect to this clonotype: Compared with germline, one end of the junction differs, possibly owing to a read error. The genes are TRBV6-2 or TRBV6-3 and TRBJ2-5; a possible D gene is TRBD1 (5 bases). The CDR3 sequence is 15 residues long. Per the germline V gene, CDR1 is MNHEY and CDR2 is SVGEGT. Here the CDR3 DNA reads TGTGCCAGCACGATATCCAGGACACCCCGAGTGACCCATTACTTC. Its translation: CASTISRTPRVTHYF.

V and J are TRBV6-2 or TRBV6-3 and TRBJ2-5; D remains unclear. In germline, CDR1 is MNHEY, CDR2 SVGEGT. The germline V and J ends were trimmed by 11 bases and 4 bases, with 20 bases remaining between them. The CDR3 runs 14 residues. CDR3 DNA: TGTGCCTGCGGTTACGCCACCCCCCGAGAGACCCAGTACTTC. Translated: CACGYATPRETQYF.

As for this clonotype: This may be a read error, as it is one base from a much larger clone. The chain recombines TRBV5-6 with TRBJ2-3; a weak D match, TRBD2 (6 bases). V was clipped by 8 bases and J by 0 bases, with 19 bases between them. The V gene's germline CDR1 is SGHDT and CDR2 YYEEEE. The CDR3 runs to 16 residues. The CDR3: CASGSEEGTSTDTQYF. The DNA for the CDR3 is TGTGCCAGTGGGTCGGAAGAGGGGACTAGCACAGATACGCAGTATTTT.

As for this clonotype: This may arise from a read error, as a much more abundant clone is one base away. The genes are TRBV24-1 and TRBJ1-1, with 8 bases identical to TRBD1. Germline CDR1 KGHDR, CDR2 SFDVKD. This CDR3 region has 15 residues. The CDR3 reads CTTSAEDRETLEAFF. The CDR3 DNA follows: TGTACCACCAGTGCCGAGGACAGGGAAACCTTGGAAGCTTTCTTT.

Regarding this clonotype: This likely comes from a read error, as the CDR3 has no conserved phenylalanine or tryptophan at its end. The rearrangement uses TRBV24-1 and TRBJ2-7, with D perhaps matching TRBD2 (6 bases). Trimming removed 3 bases at V and 6 bases at J, with 23 bases between. The CDR3 covers 17 residues. The V gene's germline CDR1 is KGHDR and CDR2 SFDVKD. CDR3 sequence (DNA): TGTGCCACCAGTGATGGAGGATCGCTGGAGGGCCGGGGCGAGCAGTACCTC. Encoded protein: CATSDGGSLEGRGEQYL.

This clonotype appeared a single time. At one end the junction does not follow the germline gene, possibly because of a read error. The V call is TRBV6-2 or TRBV6-3, the J call TRBJ2-6; the D gene could be TRBD1 or TRBD2 (5 bases each). From germline, CDR1 is MNHEY and CDR2 SVGEGT. The CDR3 spans 14 residues. CDR3 sequence: CVSSGEGGANVPTF. As DNA, the CDR3 is TGTGTCAGCAGTGGAGAGGGTGGGGCCAACGTCCCGACTTTC.

Details on this clonotype: The junction departs from germline at one end; a sequencing error may be responsible. The DNA for the CDR3 is TGTGCCAGCAGTTGCAGCCAGGGGGCCTACGTGCAGTACTTC. Amino acids: CASSCSQGAYVQYF. The rearrangement joins TRBV6-5 to TRBJ2-7; 8 positions match TRBD1. This CDR3 is built from 14 residues. Germline V CDR1 and CDR2: MNHEY, SVGAGI.

This clonotype appeared a single time. Since a much larger clone is just one base distant, this may be a read error. The chain carries TRBV28 and TRBJ2-3; a possible D gene is TRBD2 (5 bases). CDR1 is MDHEN and CDR2 is SYDVKM in the germline V gene. The CDR3 consists of 15 residues. The V end lost 8 bases, the J end lost 2 bases, and 17 bases lay between the germline ends. In DNA form, the CDR3 reads TGTGCCAGCTGCTCAACGGGATCTCTCACAGATACGCAGTATTTT. It is translated as CASCSTGSLTDTQYF. Combining the CDR3 with reference TRBV28 and TRBJ2-3 gives the whole variable domain DVKVTQSSRYLVKRTGEKVFLECVQDMDHENMFWYRQDPGLGLRLIYFSYDVKMKEKGDIPEGYSVSREKKERFSLILESASTNQTSMYLCASCSTGSLTDTQYFGPGTRLTVL.

About this clonotype itself: Mismatch with germline at one junction end may stem from a read error. The J gene is TRBJ2-6, the V gene TRBV6-1; D is perhaps TRBD1 (5 bases). The germline CDR1 and CDR2 sequences are MNHNS and SASEGT. CDR3 length: 14 residues. This chain's CDR3 is CASSNSSGANVLAF. CDR3 coding DNA: TGTGCCAGCAGTAACAGCTCTGGGGCCAACGTCCTGGCTTTC.

Regarding this clonotype: Germline is not matched at one junction end, which may reflect a read error. This chain joins TRBV28 and TRBJ1-5, with 7 bases identical to TRBD1. Germline assignment: CDR1 MDHEN and CDR2 SYDVKM. This CDR3 region has 14 residues. DNA for the CDR3: TGTGTCAGCAGTAGCCAGGGGGGGAGTCAGCCCCAGCATTTT. It codes for CVSSSQGGSQPQHF.

As for this clonotype: This may be a read error: a much more frequent sequence differs by one nucleotide. This chain joins TRBV30 and TRBJ2-3, with D uncertain. The V end was cut by 4 bases, the J end by 2 bases, with 10 bases between. This CDR3 contains 13 residues. Per germline, CDR1 GTSNPN and CDR2 SVGIG (reference sequence). Written as DNA, the CDR3 is TGTGCCTGGATTCTCCCCTACACAGATACGCAGTATTTT. Its translation: CAWILPYTDTQYF.

A remark on this clonotype: A read error may produce the germline difference seen at one junction end. The CDR3 sequence: CTSSLGRGDGGDDTEALF. In DNA form, the CDR3 reads TGCACCAGCAGCTTGGGACGAGGAGACGGTGGGGATGACACTGAAGCTTTATTT. This chain links TRBV5-1 with TRBJ1-1, with D possibly being TRBD1 (5 bases). The CDR3 contains 18 residues. CDR1 is SGHRS and CDR2 is YFSETQ in the germline V gene.